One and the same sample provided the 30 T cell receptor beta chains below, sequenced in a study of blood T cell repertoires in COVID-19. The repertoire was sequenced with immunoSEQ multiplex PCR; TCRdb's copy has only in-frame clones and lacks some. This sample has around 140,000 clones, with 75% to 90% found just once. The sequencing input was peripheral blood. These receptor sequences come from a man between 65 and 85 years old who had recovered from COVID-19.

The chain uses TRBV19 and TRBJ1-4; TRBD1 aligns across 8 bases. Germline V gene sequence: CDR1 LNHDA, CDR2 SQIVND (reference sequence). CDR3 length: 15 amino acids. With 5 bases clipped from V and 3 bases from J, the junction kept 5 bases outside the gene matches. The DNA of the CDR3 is TGTGCCAGTAGTGACCTACAGGGGGCTAATGAAAAACTGTTTTTT. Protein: CASSDLQGANEKLFF.

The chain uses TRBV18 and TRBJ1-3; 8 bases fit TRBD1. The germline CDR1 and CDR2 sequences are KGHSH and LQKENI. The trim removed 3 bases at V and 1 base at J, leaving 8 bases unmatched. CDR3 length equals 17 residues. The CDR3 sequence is CASSPGPRGRSGNTIYF. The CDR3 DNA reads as TGTGCCAGCTCACCGGGACCCAGGGGGCGATCTGGAAACACCATATATTTT.

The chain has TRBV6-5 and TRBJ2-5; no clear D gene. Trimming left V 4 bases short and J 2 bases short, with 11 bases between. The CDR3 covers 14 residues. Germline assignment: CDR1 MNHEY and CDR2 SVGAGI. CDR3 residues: CASSSLVQQETQYF. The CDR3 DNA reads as TGTGCCAGCAGTTCACTTGTTCAACAAGAGACCCAGTACTTC.

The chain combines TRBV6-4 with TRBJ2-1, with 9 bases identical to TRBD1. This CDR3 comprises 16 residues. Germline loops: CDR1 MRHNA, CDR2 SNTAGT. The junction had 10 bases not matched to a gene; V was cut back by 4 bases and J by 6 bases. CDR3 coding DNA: TGTGCCAGCAGTGTATCAACCGGGACAGGGCTCAATGAGCAGTTCTTC. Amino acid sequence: CASSVSTGTGLNEQFF.

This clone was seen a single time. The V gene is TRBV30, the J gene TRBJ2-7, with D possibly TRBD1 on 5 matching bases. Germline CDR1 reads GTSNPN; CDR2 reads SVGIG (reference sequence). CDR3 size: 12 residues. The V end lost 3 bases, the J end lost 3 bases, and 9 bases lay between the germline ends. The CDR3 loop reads CAWSLGVYEQYF. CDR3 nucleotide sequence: TGTGCCTGGAGCCTAGGGGTCTACGAGCAGTACTTC.

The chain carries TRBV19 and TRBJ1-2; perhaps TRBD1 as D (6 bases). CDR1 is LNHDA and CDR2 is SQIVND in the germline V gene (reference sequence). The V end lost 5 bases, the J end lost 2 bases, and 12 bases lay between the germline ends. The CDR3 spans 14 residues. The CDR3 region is CASSYTGMNYGYTF. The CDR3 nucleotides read TGTGCCAGTAGTTATACAGGGATGAACTATGGCTACACCTTC.

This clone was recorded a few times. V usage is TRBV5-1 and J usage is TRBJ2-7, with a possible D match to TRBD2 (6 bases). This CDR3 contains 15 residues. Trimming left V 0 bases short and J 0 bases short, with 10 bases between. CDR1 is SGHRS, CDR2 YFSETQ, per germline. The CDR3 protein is CASSLGGASSYEQYF. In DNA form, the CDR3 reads TGCGCCAGCAGCTTGGGCGGGGCAAGCTCCTACGAGCAGTACTTC.

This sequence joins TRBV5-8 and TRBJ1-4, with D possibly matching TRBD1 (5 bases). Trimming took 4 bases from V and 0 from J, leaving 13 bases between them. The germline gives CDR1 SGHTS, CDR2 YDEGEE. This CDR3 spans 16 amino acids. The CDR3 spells CASSQSQGTTNEKLFF. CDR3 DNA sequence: TGTGCCAGCAGCCAGTCTCAGGGAACAACTAATGAAAAACTGTTTTTT. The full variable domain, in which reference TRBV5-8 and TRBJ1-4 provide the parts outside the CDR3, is EAGVTQSPTHLIKTRGQQATLRCSPISGHTSVYWYQQALGLGLQFLLWYDEGEERNRGNFPPRFSGRQFPNYSSELNVNALELEDSALYLCASSQSQGTTNEKLFFGSGTQLSVL.

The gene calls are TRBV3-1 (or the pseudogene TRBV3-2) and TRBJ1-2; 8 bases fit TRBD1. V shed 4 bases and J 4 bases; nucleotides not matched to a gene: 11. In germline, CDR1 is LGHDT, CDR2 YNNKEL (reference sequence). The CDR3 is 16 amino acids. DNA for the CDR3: TGTGCCAGCAGCCTATACACACAGGGGGATGGCTATGGCTACACCTTC. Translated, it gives CASSLYTQGDGYGYTF.

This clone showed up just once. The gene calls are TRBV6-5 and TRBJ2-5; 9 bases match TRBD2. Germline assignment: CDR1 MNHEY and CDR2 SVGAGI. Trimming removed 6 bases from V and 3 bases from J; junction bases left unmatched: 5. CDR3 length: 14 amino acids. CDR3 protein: CASRDLAGKETQYF. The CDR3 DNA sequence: TGTGCCAGCAGGGATCTAGCGGGAAAAGAGACCCAGTACTTC.

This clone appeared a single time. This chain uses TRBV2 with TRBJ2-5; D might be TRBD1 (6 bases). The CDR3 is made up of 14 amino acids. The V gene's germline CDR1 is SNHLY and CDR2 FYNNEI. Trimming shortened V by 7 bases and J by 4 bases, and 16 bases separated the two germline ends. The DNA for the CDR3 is TGTGCCAGCACTGATCTCAGGGGTTCAGAGACCCAGTACTTC. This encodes CASTDLRGSETQYF. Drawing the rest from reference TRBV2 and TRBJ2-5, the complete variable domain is EPEVTQTPSHQVTQMGQEVILRCVPISNHLYFYWYRQILGQKVEFLVSFYNNEISEKSEIFDDQFSVERPDGSNFTLKIRSTKLEDSAMYFCASTDLRGSETQYFGPGTRLLVL.

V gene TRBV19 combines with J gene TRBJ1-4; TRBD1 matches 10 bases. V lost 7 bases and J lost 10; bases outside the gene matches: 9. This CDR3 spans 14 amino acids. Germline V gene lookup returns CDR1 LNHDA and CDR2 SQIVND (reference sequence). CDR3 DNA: TGTGCCAGTACCCTGGACAGGGGGTACGGAAAACTGTTTTTT. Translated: CASTLDRGYGKLFF.

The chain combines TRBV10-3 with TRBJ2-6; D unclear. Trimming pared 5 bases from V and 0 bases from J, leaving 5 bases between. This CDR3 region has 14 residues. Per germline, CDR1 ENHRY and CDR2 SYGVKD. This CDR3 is CAISRDSGANVLTF. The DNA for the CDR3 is TGTGCCATCAGTAGAGACTCTGGGGCCAACGTCCTGACTTTC.

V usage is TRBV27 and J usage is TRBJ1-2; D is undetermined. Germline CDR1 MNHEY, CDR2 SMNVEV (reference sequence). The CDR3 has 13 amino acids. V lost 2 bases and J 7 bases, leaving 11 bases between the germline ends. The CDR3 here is CASSLNSLGGYTF. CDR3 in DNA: TGTGCCAGCAGTTTAAACAGCCTCGGTGGCTACACCTTC.

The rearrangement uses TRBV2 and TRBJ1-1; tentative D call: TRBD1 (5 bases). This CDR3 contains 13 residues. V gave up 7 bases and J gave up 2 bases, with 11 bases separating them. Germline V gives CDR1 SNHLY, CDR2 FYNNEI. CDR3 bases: TGTGCCAGCACTTTACAGGCTAACACTGAAGCTTTCTTT. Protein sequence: CASTLQANTEAFF.

The chain's CDR3 is CASRRGPGQGVAGNTIYF. The CDR3 DNA reads as TGTGCCAGCAGGCGAGGCCCGGGACAGGGGGTGGCTGGAAACACCATATATTTT. The V and J genes are TRBV3-1 (or the pseudogene TRBV3-2) and TRBJ1-3; 11 bases map to TRBD1. The V segment lost 6 bases and the J segment 2 bases; nucleotides outside the gene matches: 12. There are 18 residues in the CDR3. CDR1 and CDR2 from the germline V gene are LGHDT and YNNKEL (reference sequence).

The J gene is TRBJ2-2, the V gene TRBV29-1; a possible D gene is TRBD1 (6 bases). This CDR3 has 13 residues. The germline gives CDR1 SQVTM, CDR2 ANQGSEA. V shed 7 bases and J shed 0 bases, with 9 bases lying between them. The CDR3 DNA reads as TGCAGCGCCGACAGGTCGAACACCGGGGAGCTGTTTTTT. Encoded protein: CSADRSNTGELFF.

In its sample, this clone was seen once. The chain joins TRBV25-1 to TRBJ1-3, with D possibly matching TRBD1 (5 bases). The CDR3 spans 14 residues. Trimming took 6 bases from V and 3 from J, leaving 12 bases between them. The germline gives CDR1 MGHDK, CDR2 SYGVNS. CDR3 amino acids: CASSFRGGGNTIYF. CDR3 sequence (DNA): TGTGCCAGCAGCTTTAGGGGTGGTGGAAACACCATATATTTT.

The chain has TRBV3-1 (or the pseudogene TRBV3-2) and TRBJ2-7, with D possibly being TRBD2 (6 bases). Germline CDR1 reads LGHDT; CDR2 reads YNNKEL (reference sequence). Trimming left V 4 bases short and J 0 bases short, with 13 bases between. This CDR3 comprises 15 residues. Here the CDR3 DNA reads TGTGCCAGCAGCCCTCGGGACTCCAACTCCTACGAGCAGTACTTC. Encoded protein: CASSPRDSNSYEQYF.

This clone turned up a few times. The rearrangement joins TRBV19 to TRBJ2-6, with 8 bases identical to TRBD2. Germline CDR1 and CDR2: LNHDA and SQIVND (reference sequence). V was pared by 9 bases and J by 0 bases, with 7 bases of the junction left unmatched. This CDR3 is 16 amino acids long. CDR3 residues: CASGGAKPSGANVLTF. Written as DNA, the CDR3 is TGTGCCAGCGGGGGGGCGAAGCCCTCTGGGGCCAACGTCCTGACTTTC.

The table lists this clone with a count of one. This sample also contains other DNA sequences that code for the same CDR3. The DNA of the CDR3 is TGCGCCAGCAGCCAAGACAGGGGCCCCTACGAGCAGTACTTC. Translation: CASSQDRGPYEQYF. The gene calls are TRBV4-3 and TRBJ2-7; D perhaps matches TRBD1 (6 bases). Deletions cut 0 bases from V and 2 bases from J, with 8 bases between. The CDR3 runs 14 residues. Germline V CDR1 and CDR2: LGHNA, YSLEER.

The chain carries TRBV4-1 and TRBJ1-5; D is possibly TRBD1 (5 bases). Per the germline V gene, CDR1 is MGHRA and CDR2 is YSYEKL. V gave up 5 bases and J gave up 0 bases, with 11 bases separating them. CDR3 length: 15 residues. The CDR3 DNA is TGCGCCAGCAGCACCGAACAGGATAGCAATCAGCCCCAGCATTTT. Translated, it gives CASSTEQDSNQPQHF.

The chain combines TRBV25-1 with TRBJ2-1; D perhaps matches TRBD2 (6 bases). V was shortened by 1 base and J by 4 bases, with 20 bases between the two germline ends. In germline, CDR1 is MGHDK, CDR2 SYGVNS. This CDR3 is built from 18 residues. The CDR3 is CASSESWAAGPIYNEQFF. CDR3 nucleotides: TGTGCCAGCAGTGAATCCTGGGCGGCGGGACCTATTTACAATGAGCAGTTCTTC.

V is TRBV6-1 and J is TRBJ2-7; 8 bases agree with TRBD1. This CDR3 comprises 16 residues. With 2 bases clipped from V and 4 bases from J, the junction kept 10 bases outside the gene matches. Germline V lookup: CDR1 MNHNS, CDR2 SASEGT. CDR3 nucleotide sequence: TGTGCCAGCAGTGAAATCGGGGGAACAGGGGGTTACGAGCAGTACTTC. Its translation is CASSEIGGTGGYEQYF.

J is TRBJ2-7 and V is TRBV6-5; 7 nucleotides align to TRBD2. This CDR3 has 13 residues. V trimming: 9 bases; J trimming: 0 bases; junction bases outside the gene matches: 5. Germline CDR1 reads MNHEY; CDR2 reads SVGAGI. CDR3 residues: CASRSSGSYEQYF. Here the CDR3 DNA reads TGTGCCAGTCGTTCTAGCGGCTCCTACGAGCAGTACTTC.

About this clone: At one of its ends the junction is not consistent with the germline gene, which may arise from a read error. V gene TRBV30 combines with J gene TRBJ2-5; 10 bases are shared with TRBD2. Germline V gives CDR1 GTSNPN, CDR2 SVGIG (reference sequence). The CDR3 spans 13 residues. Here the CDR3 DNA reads TGTGCCTGGACTAGCGGGAGACAAGGGACCCAGTACTTC. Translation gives CAWTSGRQGTQYF.

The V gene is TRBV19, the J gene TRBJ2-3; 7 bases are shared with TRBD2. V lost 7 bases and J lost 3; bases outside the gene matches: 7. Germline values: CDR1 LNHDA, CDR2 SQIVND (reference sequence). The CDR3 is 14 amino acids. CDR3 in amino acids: CASTVTSSTDTQYF. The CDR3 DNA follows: TGTGCCAGTACCGTGACTAGCTCAACAGATACGCAGTATTTT.

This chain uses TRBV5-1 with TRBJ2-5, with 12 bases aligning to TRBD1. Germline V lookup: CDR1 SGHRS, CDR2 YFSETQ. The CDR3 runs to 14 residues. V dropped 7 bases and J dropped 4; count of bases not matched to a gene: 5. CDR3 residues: CASGTGGSGETQYF. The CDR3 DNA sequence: TGCGCCAGCGGGACAGGGGGCTCAGGAGAGACCCAGTACTTC.

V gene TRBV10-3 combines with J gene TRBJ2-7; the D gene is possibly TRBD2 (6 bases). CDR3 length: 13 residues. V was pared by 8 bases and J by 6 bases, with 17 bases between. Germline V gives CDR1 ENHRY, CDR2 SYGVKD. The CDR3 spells CAIGGTGSGEQYF. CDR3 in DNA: TGTGCCATCGGGGGGACCGGTTCTGGCGAGCAGTACTTC.

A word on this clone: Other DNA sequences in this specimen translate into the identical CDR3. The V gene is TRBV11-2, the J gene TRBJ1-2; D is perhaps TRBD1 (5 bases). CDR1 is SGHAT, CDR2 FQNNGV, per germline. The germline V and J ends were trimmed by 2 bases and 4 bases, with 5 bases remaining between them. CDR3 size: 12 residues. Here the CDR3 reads CASSLRGYGYTF. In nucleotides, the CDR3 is TGTGCCAGCAGCTTAAGGGGCTATGGCTACACCTTC.